A single T cell receptor (beta chain) is shown here with its context. This table comes from immunoSEQ multiplex PCR, and its TCRdb copy is limited to in-frame clones, with some not included. Of about 30,000 clones detected, about 85% appear once; the ten largest clones hold approximately 6.4%. This sample was taken from a study of PD-1 and CTLA-4 blockade in melanoma. This CDR3 region has 13 residues. Between the trimmed V and J ends, which lost 6 bases and 3 bases, there was a span of 9 bases. Germline-derived CDR1 and CDR2 are MNHEY and SMNVEV (reference sequence). The chain has TRBV27 and TRBJ1-5, with no clear D. This clonotype was sampled from a human donor with melanoma. This sample comprised CD8+ T cells from peripheral blood, obtained from a patient given anti-PD-1 treatment. The CDR3 sequence is CASRIPHNQPQHF. In DNA, the CDR3 is TGTGCCAGCAGAATCCCCCACAATCAGCCCCAGCATTTT.